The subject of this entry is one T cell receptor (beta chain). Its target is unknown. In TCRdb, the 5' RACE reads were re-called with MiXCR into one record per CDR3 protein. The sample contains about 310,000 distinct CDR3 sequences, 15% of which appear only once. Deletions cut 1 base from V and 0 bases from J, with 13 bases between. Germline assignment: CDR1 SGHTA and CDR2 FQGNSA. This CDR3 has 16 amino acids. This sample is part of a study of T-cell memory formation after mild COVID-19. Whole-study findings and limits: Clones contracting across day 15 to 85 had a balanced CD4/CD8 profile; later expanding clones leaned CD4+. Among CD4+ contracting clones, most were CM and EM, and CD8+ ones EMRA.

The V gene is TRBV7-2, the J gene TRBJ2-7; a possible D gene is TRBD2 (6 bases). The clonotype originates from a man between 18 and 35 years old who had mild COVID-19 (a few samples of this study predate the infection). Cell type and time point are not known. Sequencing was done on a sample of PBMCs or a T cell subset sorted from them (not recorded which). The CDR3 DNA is TGTGCCAGCAGCTTAGATGGTGGTAGCGGCTCCTACGAGCAGTACTTC. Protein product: CASSLDGGSGSYEQYF.